The 19 T cell receptor beta chains listed next were all sequenced from one sample in a study of T cell responses to AZD1222 COVID-19 vaccine. The protocol was immunoSEQ multiplex PCR, while the TCRdb copy is restricted to in-frame clones and leaves out a portion. The sample has some 120,000 clones, around 88% seen once; the top ten hold around 10%. Specimen: peripheral blood, collected on day 0 of MenACWY control vaccination. The receptors were gathered from an adult in good health.

The chain is built from TRBV5-4 and TRBJ1-1, with D tentatively TRBD1 (5 bases). Germline V CDR1 and CDR2: SGHNT, YYREEE (reference sequence). CDR3 size: 12 residues. The V end was cut by 3 bases, the J end by 4 bases, with 7 bases between. CDR3 region: CASSSGTTEAFF. CDR3 DNA: TGTGCCAGCAGCTCAGGGACCACTGAAGCTTTCTTT.

V gene TRBV11-3 combines with J gene TRBJ1-1, with TRBD1 matching 8 bases. Germline loops: CDR1 SGHNT, CDR2 YENEEA. The V segment lost 5 bases and the J segment 1 base; nucleotides outside the gene matches: 0. The CDR3 totals 13 residues. CDR3 protein: CASSGQGNTEAFF. In DNA, the CDR3 is TGTGCCAGCAGCGGACAGGGGAACACTGAAGCTTTCTTT.

The rearrangement links TRBV27 to TRBJ2-5; 12 bases are shared with TRBD2. CDR3 length: 17 amino acids. The germline V gene has CDR1 MNHEY and CDR2 SMNVEV (reference sequence). V lost 2 bases and J lost 5; bases outside the gene matches: 9. Here the CDR3 reads CASSLVASGRAGETQYF. DNA of the CDR3: TGTGCCAGCAGTTTAGTCGCTAGCGGGAGGGCGGGGGAGACCCAGTACTTC.

The chain has TRBV6-5 and TRBJ1-1, with D unresolved. The CDR3 loop spans 12 amino acids. The V gene's germline CDR1 is MNHEY and CDR2 SVGAGI. The V gene lost 7 bases and the J gene lost 11 bases, with 17 bases spanning the gap. The CDR3 DNA is TGTGCCAGCACCACTGGCGGGGATATGGCTTTCTTT. Amino acids: CASTTGGDMAFF.

The chain recombines TRBV27 with TRBJ2-1, with D hard to call. Germline CDR1 is MNHEY and CDR2 is SMNVEV (reference sequence). The germline V and J ends were trimmed by 5 bases and 4 bases, with 9 bases remaining between them. The CDR3 covers 13 residues. CDR3 in amino acids: CASSPPGYNEQFF. The CDR3 DNA follows: TGTGCCAGCAGTCCCCCTGGGTACAATGAGCAGTTCTTC.

The chain combines TRBV5-1 with TRBJ2-7; D is perhaps TRBD2 (6 bases). The ends were cut back, 0 bases at V and 4 bases at J, with 23 bases in the middle. Germline lookup yields CDR1 SGHRS and CDR2 YFSETQ. CDR3 length: 18 residues. CDR3 nucleotide sequence: TGCGCCAGCAGCTTGGTGGACTGGGGGGACGGCAAACGGTACGAGCAGTACTTC. It is translated as CASSLVDWGDGKRYEQYF.

The J gene is TRBJ2-2, the V gene TRBV9; D is perhaps TRBD1 or TRBD2 (5 bases each). There are 13 residues in the CDR3. The germline V gene has CDR1 SGDLS and CDR2 YYNGEE. Trimming cost V 3 bases and J 8 bases, with 11 bases left between them. The CDR3 loop is CASSGMGVGELFF. For the CDR3, the DNA is TGTGCCAGCAGCGGGATGGGGGTAGGGGAGCTGTTTTTT.

This clone showed up just once. The chain is built from TRBV6-1 and TRBJ2-5, with TRBD1 identical over 10 bases. The CDR3 runs to 16 residues. Trimming took 4 bases from V and 1 from J; bases not matched to a gene: 6. The V gene's germline CDR1 is MNHNS and CDR2 SASEGT. CDR3 in DNA: TGTGCCAGCAGTGTGCCGAGGACAGGGGGCCAAGAGACCCAGTACTTC. The encoded protein is CASSVPRTGGQETQYF.

The chain combines TRBV5-1 with TRBJ2-7; TRBD2 is a possible D gene (6 bases). There are 16 residues in the CDR3. V was shortened by 4 bases and J by 7 bases, with 24 bases between the two germline ends. Germline V gene lookup returns CDR1 SGHRS and CDR2 YFSETQ. This CDR3 is CASSPDLGGGDREQYF. CDR3 coding DNA: TGCGCCAGCAGCCCCGACTTGGGGGGAGGAGATCGGGAGCAGTACTTC.

This clone was detected only once. The chain links TRBV5-8 to TRBJ1-4; 9 nucleotides match TRBD1. The CDR3 has 19 amino acids. V trimming: 4 bases; J trimming: 0 bases; junction bases outside the gene matches: 13. Germline V CDR1 and CDR2: SGHTS, YDEGEE. The CDR3 region is CASSGDRVSVRATNEKLFF. CDR3 bases: TGTGCCAGCAGCGGGGACAGGGTTTCGGTACGGGCAACTAATGAAAAACTGTTTTTT.

V and J are TRBV30 and TRBJ2-3; D gene uncertain. V lost 3 bases to trimming and J lost 0 bases, with 7 bases between them. This CDR3 has 13 residues. Germline V gene sequence: CDR1 GTSNPN, CDR2 SVGIG (reference sequence). CDR3 protein: CAWRIASTDTQYF. The CDR3, as DNA: TGTGCCTGGAGGATCGCTAGCACAGATACGCAGTATTTT.

V gene TRBV9 combines with J gene TRBJ1-2, with a possible D match to TRBD1 (5 bases). V was cut by 0 bases and J by 4 bases, with 7 bases left in between. Germline-derived CDR1 and CDR2 are SGDLS and YYNGEE. This CDR3 has 13 amino acids. Here the CDR3 reads CASSVGQSYGYTF. The DNA of the CDR3 is TGTGCCAGCAGCGTAGGACAGTCCTATGGCTACACCTTC.

This clone showed up just once. CDR3 sequence reads: CASSTGASGSYEQYF. The CDR3 nucleotides read TGTGCCAGTAGTACCGGGGCTAGCGGGAGCTACGAGCAGTACTTC. The chain joins TRBV19 to TRBJ2-7; 10 bases line up with TRBD2. Trimming cost V 4 bases and J 3 bases; bases outside gene matches: 6. The germline V gene encodes CDR1 LNHDA and CDR2 SQIVND (reference sequence). This CDR3 has 15 residues. The full variable domain, its missing parts supplied by reference TRBV19 and TRBJ2-7, is DGGITQSPKYLFRKEGQNVTLSCEQNLNHDAMYWYRQDPGQGLRLIYYSQIVNDFQKGDIAEGYSVSREKKESFPLTVTSAQKNPTAFYLCASSTGASGSYEQYFGPGTRLTVT.

This clone showed up just once. The chain couples TRBV15 to TRBJ1-2; no clear D. Germline CDR1 LNHNV, CDR2 YYDKDF (reference sequence). The CDR3 length is 15 residues. Trimming removed 1 base from V and 0 bases from J, with 9 bases in between. This CDR3 reads CATSRAYSTNYGYTF. In DNA, the CDR3 is TGTGCCACCAGCAGAGCGTACAGCACTAACTATGGCTACACCTTC.

The chain is built from TRBV2 and TRBJ2-2, with unresolved D. Germline V gene data show CDR1 as SNHLY and CDR2 as FYNNEI. CDR3 length: 16 residues. The V end was cut by 1 base, the J end by 0 bases, with 9 bases between. The CDR3 DNA sequence: TGTGCCAGCAGTGAAGAGGGTCTCGCGAACACCGGGGAGCTGTTTTTT. Protein: CASSEEGLANTGELFF.

The rearrangement uses TRBV11-2 and TRBJ2-7, with a tentative D call TRBD1 (6 bases). The V gene's germline CDR1 is SGHAT and CDR2 FQNNGV. This CDR3 spans 13 amino acids. The V gene lost 4 bases and the J gene lost 3 bases, with 10 bases spanning the gap. The CDR3 loop is CASSSDSNYEQYF. CDR3 in DNA: TGTGCCAGCAGCTCGGACAGCAACTACGAGCAGTACTTC.

V usage is TRBV9 and J usage is TRBJ1-6, with TRBD1 identical over 8 bases. Germline assignment: CDR1 SGDLS and CDR2 YYNGEE. The CDR3 runs to 15 residues. The V and J ends lost 0 bases and 13 bases, in that order; junction bases with no gene match: 9. The CDR3 sequence is CASSVASRTGSPLHF. The CDR3 bases are TGTGCCAGCAGCGTAGCCTCTAGGACAGGGAGTCCCCTCCACTTT.

This chain joins TRBV28 and TRBJ1-4; the D is unclear. Per germline, CDR1 MDHEN and CDR2 SYDVKM. CDR3 length: 13 amino acids. V lost 1 base and J lost 7, with 7 bases in between. Written as DNA, the CDR3 is TGTGCCAGCAGTTTATCGGCCCTTGAAAAACTGTTTTTT. Translation gives CASSLSALEKLFF.

The chain uses TRBV29-1 and TRBJ2-7, with 8 nucleotides matching TRBD2. The CDR3 sequence is 13 residues long. Germline V gene sequence: CDR1 SQVTM, CDR2 ANQGSEA. The junction had 1 base not matched to a gene; V was cut back by 0 bases and J by 3 bases. CDR3 in DNA: TGCAGCGTTGAAGACGGGAGGGACTACGAGCAGTACTTC. This gives the protein CSVEDGRDYEQYF.